The 10 T cell receptor beta chains below were found in one sample sequenced in a study of cytomegalovirus exposure and HLA in healthy donors. The PCR employed 60 Vbeta primers together with 13 Jbeta primers. Profiling relied on immunoSEQ multiplex PCR, and the TCRdb table lists in-frame clones only, not all of them. The data show approximately 130,000 clones, approximately 10% seen once. Sequencing was performed on PBMCs. All receptors come from a woman aged 40 to 49 in good health and CMV-seropositive.

This clone came up a few times. The J gene is TRBJ2-7, the V gene TRBV6-1, with 10 bases identical to TRBD1. Trimming cost V 4 bases and J 7 bases; bases outside gene matches: 7. This CDR3 has 14 residues. Looked up from germline, CDR1 is MNHNS and CDR2 is SASEGT. CDR3 nucleotides: TGTGCCAGCAGTGGCTGGGACAGGGGAGGAGAGCAGTACTTC. It yields the protein CASSGWDRGGEQYF.

This clone was observed a few times. The V gene is TRBV27, the J gene TRBJ1-6; 7 bases align to TRBD1. CDR1 is MNHEY and CDR2 is SMNVEV in the germline V gene (reference sequence). V lost 3 bases, J lost 0 bases, and 2 bases stayed unmatched. The CDR3 has 16 amino acids. The CDR3 DNA reads as TGTGCCAGCAGTTTGACAGGGAGCTCCTATAATTCACCCCTCCACTTT. Translated, it gives CASSLTGSSYNSPLHF.

The chain has TRBV7-7 and TRBJ2-2; 9 nucleotides line up with TRBD1. V shed 8 bases, J shed 7 bases, and the junction held 2 bases outside the gene matches. CDR3 size: 12 residues. Germline CDR1 reads SSHAT; CDR2 reads FNYEAQ (reference sequence). The CDR3 region has the DNA TGTGCCAGCGGGACAGGGCACGGGGAGCTGTTTTTT. It specifies CASGTGHGELFF.

This clone was observed a handful of times. This sample also contains other DNA sequences that code for the same CDR3. J is TRBJ1-5 and V is TRBV6-1; D is perhaps TRBD1 (5 bases). Germline loops: CDR1 MNHNS, CDR2 SASEGT. The CDR3 loop spans 13 amino acids. The V gene lost 8 bases and the J gene lost 6 bases, with 14 bases spanning the gap. The CDR3 DNA follows: TGTGCCAGCCAGGGTAATCGAGGTCAGCCCCAGCATTTT. The encoded protein is CASQGNRGQPQHF.

The chain joins TRBV2 to TRBJ1-1; a weak D match, TRBD1 (5 bases). Trimming cost V 5 bases and J 4 bases, with 11 bases left between them. The CDR3 covers 13 residues. Germline V gives CDR1 SNHLY, CDR2 FYNNEI. The CDR3 DNA follows: TGTGCCAGCAGTCCACAGGTACTCACTGAAGCTTTCTTT. Translated, it gives CASSPQVLTEAFF. Filled out from reference TRBV2 and TRBJ1-1, the complete variable domain reads EPEVTQTPSHQVTQMGQEVILRCVPISNHLYFYWYRQILGQKVEFLVSFYNNEISEKSEIFDDQFSVERPDGSNFTLKIRSTKLEDSAMYFCASSPQVLTEAFFGQGTRLTVV.

This clone appeared a few times. The V and J genes are TRBV5-1 and TRBJ1-1, with D tentatively TRBD1 (5 bases). The CDR3 extends over 14 amino acids. V was cut by 0 bases and J by 11 bases, with 17 bases left in between. Per the germline V gene, CDR1 is SGHRS and CDR2 is YFSETQ. The CDR3 region is CASSLEGLGRGAFF. CDR3 DNA sequence: TGCGCCAGCAGCTTGGAAGGGTTGGGTCGGGGGGCTTTCTTT.

This chain joins TRBV7-7 and TRBJ2-5, with 8 bases matching TRBD2. The junction had 8 bases not matched to a gene; V was cut back by 4 bases and J by 7 bases. CDR3 length equals 14 residues. Per the germline V gene, CDR1 is SSHAT and CDR2 is FNYEAQ (reference sequence). CDR3 protein: CASSSSGGIVTQYF. The CDR3 bases are TGTGCCAGCAGCTCAAGCGGGGGCATCGTGACCCAGTACTTC.

The table lists this clone with a few counts. The DNA of the CDR3 is TGTGCCAGCATTGGACTAGCGGGGGTGGATACGCAGTATTTT. This sequence encodes CASIGLAGVDTQYF. The chain joins TRBV2 to TRBJ2-3; 13 bases align to TRBD2. This CDR3 comprises 14 residues. The trim removed 7 bases at V and 6 bases at J, leaving 4 bases unmatched. CDR1 is SNHLY, CDR2 FYNNEI, per germline.

V is TRBV19 and J is TRBJ1-1; possible D gene TRBD1, 5 bases. V was cut by 5 bases and J by 2 bases, with 15 bases left in between. The V gene's germline CDR1 is LNHDA and CDR2 SQIVND (reference sequence). The CDR3 runs to 15 residues. The CDR3 loop reads CASSSSAGLNTEAFF. The CDR3, as DNA: TGTGCCAGTAGTTCGTCGGCAGGGCTTAACACTGAAGCTTTCTTT.

The table lists this clone with a few counts. The chain recombines TRBV5-1 with TRBJ2-5, with TRBD2 matching over 13 bases. Per germline, CDR1 SGHRS and CDR2 YFSETQ. The CDR3 runs to 16 residues. Losses at the gene ends were 4 bases for V and 5 bases for J; bases not matched to a gene: 8. In DNA, the CDR3 is TGCGCCAGCAGCCCGGGACTAGCGGGGATTGGCGAGACCCAGTACTTC. Translating it yields CASSPGLAGIGETQYF.